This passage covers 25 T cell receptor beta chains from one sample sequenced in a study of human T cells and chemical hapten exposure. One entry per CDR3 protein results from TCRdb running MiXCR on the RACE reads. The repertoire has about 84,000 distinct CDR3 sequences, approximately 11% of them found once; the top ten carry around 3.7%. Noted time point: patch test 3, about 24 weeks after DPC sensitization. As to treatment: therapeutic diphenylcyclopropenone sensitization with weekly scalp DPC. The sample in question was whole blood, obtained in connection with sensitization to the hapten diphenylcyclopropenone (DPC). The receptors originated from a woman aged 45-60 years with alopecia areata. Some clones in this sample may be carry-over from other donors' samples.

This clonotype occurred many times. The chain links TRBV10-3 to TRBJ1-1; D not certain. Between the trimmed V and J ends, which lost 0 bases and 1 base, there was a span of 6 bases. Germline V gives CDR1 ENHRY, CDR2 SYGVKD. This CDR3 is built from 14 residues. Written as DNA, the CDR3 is TGTGCCATCAGTGAGTCTGGGCAGAACACTGAAGCTTTCTTT. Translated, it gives CAISESGQNTEAFF.

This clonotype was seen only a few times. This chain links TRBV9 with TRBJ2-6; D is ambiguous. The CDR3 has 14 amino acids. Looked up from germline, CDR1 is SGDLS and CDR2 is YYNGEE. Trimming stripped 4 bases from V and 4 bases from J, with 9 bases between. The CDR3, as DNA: TGTGCCAGCAGCCCTGCGCGGGGGGCCAACGTCCTGACTTTC. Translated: CASSPARGANVLTF.

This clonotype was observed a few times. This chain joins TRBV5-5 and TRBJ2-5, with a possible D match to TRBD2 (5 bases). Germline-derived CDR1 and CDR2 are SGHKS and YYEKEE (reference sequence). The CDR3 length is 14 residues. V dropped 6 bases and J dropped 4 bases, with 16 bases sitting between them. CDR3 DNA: TGTGCCAGCACCCCCCTGGTGAGGGCAGAGACCCAGTACTTC. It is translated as CASTPLVRAETQYF.

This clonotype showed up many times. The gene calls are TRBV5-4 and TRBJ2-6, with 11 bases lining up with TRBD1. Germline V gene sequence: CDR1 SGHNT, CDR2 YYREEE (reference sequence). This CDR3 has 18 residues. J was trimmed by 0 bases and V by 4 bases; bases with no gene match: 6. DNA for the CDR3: TGTGCCAGCAGCAAGGGACAGGGGGGTAACTCTGGGGCCAACGTCCTGACTTTC. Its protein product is CASSKGQGGNSGANVLTF.

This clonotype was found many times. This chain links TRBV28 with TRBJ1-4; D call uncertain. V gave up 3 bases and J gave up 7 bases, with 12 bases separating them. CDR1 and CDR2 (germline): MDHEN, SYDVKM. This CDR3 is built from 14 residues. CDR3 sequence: CASSLTPNTEKLFF. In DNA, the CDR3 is TGTGCCAGCAGTTTGACTCCAAACACTGAAAAACTGTTTTTT. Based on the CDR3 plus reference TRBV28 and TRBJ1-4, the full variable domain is DVKVTQSSRYLVKRTGEKVFLECVQDMDHENMFWYRQDPGLGLRLIYFSYDVKMKEKGDIPEGYSVSREKKERFSLILESASTNQTSMYLCASSLTPNTEKLFFGSGTQLSVL.

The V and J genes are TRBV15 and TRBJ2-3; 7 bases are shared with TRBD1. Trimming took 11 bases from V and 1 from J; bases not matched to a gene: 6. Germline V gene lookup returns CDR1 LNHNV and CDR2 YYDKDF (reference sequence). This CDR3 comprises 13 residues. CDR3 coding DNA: TGTGCCTGCCGGGACAGAGGCACAGATACGCAGTATTTT. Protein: CACRDRGTDTQYF.

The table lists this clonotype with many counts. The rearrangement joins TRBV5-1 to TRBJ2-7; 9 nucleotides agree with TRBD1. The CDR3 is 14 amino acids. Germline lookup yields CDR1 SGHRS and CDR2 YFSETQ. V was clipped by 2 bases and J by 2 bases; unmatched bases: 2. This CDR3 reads CASSLRDRAYEQYF. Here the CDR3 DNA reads TGCGCCAGCAGCTTACGGGACAGGGCCTACGAGCAGTACTTC.

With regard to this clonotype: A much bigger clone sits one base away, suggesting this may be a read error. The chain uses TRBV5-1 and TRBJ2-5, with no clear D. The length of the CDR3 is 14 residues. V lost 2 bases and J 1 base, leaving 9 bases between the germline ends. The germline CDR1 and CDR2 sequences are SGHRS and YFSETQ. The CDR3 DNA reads TGCGCCAGCAGCTTAGGGTCTGTCCAAGAGACCCAGTACTTC. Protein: CASSLGSVQETQYF.

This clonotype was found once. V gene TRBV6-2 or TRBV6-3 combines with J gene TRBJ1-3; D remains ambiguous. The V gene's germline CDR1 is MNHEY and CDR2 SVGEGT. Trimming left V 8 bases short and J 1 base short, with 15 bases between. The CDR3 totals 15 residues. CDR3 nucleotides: TGTGCCAGCGGCAGAGCCACCAGGTCTGGAAACACCATATATTTT. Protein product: CASGRATRSGNTIYF.

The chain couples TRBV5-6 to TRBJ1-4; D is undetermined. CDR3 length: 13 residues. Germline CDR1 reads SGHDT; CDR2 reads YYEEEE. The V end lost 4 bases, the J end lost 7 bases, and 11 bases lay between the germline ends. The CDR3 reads CASSRNRGEKLFF. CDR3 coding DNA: TGTGCCAGCAGCAGGAACAGAGGTGAAAAACTGTTTTTT. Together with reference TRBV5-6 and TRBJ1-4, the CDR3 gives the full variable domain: DAGVTQSPTHLIKTRGQQVTLRCSPKSGHDTVSWYQQALGQGPQFIFQYYEEEERQRGNFPDRFSGHQFPNYSSELNVNALLLGDSALYLCASSRNRGEKLFFGSGTQLSVL.

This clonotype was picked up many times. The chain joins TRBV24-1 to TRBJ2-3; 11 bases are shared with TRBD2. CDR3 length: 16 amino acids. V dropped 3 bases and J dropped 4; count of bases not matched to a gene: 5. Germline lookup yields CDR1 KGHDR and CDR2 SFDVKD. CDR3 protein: CATSDPASGRPDTQYF. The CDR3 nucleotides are TGTGCCACCAGTGATCCCGCTAGCGGGAGGCCAGATACGCAGTATTTT.

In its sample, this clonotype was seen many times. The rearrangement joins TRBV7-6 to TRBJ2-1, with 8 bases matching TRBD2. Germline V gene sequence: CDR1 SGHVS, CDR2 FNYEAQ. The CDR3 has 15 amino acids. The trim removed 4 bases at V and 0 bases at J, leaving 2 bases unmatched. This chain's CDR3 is CASSSGTSSYNEQFF. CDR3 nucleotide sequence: TGTGCCAGCAGCTCCGGGACTAGCTCCTACAATGAGCAGTTCTTC.

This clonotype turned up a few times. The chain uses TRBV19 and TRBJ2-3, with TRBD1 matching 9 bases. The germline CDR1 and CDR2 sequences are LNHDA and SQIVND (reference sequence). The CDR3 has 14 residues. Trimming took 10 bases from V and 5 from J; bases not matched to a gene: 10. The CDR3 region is CATTGQGMLDTQYF. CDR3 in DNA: TGTGCCACTACGGGACAGGGAATGTTAGATACGCAGTATTTT.

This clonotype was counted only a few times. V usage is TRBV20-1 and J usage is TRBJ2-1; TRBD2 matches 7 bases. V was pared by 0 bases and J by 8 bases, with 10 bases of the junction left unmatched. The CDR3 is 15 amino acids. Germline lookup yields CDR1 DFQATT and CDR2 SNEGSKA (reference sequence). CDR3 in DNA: TGCAGTGCTAGAGAAATTTGGACTAGAGTCTATGAGCAGTTCTTC. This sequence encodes CSAREIWTRVYEQFF.

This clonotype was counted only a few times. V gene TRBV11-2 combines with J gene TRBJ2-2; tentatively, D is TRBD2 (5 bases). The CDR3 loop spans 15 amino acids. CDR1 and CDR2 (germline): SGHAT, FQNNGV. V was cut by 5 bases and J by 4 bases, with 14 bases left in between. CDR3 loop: CASSPDSVRTGELFF. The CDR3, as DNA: TGTGCCAGCAGCCCGGATAGCGTCCGCACCGGGGAGCTGTTTTTT.

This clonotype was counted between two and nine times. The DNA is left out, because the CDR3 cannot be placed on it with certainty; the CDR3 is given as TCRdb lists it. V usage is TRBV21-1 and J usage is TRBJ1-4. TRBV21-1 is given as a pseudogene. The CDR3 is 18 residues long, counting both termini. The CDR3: CASSKGRRGVLLMKNCFF.

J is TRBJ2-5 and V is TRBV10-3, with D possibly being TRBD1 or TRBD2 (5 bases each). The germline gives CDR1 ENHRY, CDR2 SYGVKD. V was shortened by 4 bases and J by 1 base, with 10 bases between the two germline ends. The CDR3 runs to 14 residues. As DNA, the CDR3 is TGTGCCATCAGTGTATACGGGACCCAAGAGACCCAGTACTTC. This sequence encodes CAISVYGTQETQYF.

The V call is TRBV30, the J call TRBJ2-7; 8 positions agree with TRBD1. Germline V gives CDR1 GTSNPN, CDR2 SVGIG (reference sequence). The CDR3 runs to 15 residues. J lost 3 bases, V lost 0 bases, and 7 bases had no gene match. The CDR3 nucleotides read TGTGCCTGGAGTGTAGGGCAGGGGGCGGTCTACGAGCAGTACTTC. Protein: CAWSVGQGAVYEQYF.

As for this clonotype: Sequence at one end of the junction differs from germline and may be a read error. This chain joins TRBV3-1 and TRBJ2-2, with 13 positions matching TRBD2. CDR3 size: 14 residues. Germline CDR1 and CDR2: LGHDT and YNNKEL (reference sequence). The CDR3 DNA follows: TGTGCCAGCAGCCTCGGGACTAGCGGGAAGGAAGGGATTTTT. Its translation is CASSLGTSGKEGIF.

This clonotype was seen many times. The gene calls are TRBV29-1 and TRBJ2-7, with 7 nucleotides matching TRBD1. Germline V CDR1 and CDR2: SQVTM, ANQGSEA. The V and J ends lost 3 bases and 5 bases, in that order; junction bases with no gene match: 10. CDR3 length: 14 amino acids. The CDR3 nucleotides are TGCAGCGTTGACCCCCGGACAGGTCGCCACGAGCAGTACTTC. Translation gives CSVDPRTGRHEQYF.

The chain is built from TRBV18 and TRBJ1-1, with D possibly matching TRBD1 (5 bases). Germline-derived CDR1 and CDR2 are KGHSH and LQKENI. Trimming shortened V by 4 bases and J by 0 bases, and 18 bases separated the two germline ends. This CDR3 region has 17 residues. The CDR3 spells CASSLRATGTMNTEAFF. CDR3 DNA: TGTGCCAGCTCACTTAGGGCAACGGGGACCATGAACACTGAAGCTTTCTTT.

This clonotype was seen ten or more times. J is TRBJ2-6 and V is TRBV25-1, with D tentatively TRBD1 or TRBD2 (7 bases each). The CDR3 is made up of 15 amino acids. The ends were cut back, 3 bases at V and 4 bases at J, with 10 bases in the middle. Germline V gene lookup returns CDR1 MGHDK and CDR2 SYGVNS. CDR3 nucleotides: TGTGCCAGCAGTGACAGGGGGGGAGGGGCCAACGTCCTGACTTTC. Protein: CASSDRGGGANVLTF.

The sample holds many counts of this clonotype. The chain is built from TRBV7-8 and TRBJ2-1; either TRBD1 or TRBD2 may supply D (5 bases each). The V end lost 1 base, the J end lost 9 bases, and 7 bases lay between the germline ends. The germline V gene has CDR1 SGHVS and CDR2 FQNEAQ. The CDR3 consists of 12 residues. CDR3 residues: CASSLVGGEQFF. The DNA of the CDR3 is TGTGCCAGCAGCTTAGTTGGGGGTGAGCAGTTCTTC.

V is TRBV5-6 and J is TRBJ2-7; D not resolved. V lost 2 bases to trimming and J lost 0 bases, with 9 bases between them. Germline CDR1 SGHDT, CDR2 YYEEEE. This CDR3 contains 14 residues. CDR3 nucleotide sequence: TGTGCCAGCAGCTTCTTGGGCCCCTCCTACGAGCAGTACTTC. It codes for CASSFLGPSYEQYF.

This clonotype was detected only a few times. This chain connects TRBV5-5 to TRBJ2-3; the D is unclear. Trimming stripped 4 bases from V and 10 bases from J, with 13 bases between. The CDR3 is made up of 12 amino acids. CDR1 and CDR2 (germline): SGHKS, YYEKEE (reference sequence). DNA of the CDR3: TGTGCCAGCAGCGCCGCTGGGCAGGCGCAGTATTTT. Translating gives CASSAAGQAQYF.